The 6 T cell receptor beta chains in this list originate from one sample, sequenced in a study of blood T cell repertoires in COVID-19. The table came from immunoSEQ multiplex PCR; TCRdb's copy has only in-frame clones and leaves some out. Of about 28,000 clones in the sample, roughly 87% were seen once. Sequencing was carried out using peripheral blood. These receptors originate from a human donor in a cohort sampled during active COVID-19.

The chain links TRBV6-5 to TRBJ2-5; D possibly corresponds to TRBD2 (7 bases). The V and J ends lost 5 bases and 4 bases respectively, with 17 bases between them. The CDR3 runs to 15 residues. The germline V gene has CDR1 MNHEY and CDR2 SVGAGI. The CDR3 DNA reads as TGTGCCAGCAGTCGACAAGGGGGGGGACCAGAGACCCAGTACTTC. Protein: CASSRQGGGPETQYF.

The CDR3 reads CASSRPPAYEQYF. The CDR3 region has the DNA TGTGCCAGTAGTAGGCCCCCCGCCTACGAGCAGTACTTC. The chain recombines TRBV19 with TRBJ2-7, with no clear D. Germline V gene sequence: CDR1 LNHDA, CDR2 SQIVND (reference sequence). Deletions cut 4 bases from V and 2 bases from J, with 9 bases between. The CDR3 sequence is 13 residues long.

This CDR3 reads CSVAGTGILGDLYEQYF. Here the CDR3 DNA reads TGCAGCGTTGCCGGGACAGGGATTCTGGGGGATCTCTACGAGCAGTACTTC. The V gene is TRBV29-1, the J gene TRBJ2-7; 9 bases map to TRBD1. Germline trimming cut 4 bases from V and 3 bases from J; bases unmatched to any gene: 16. The CDR3 loop spans 17 amino acids. Per the germline V gene, CDR1 is SQVTM and CDR2 is ANQGSEA.

A single count supports this clone. The chain links TRBV15 to TRBJ2-7, with D possibly being TRBD1 (5 bases). The CDR3 is 13 amino acids. Germline values: CDR1 LNHNV, CDR2 YYDKDF (reference sequence). V lost 6 bases to trimming and J lost 0 bases, with 9 bases between them. The CDR3 coding sequence is TGTGCCACCAGGACGACAGTCTCCTACGAGCAGTACTTC. Its translation is CATRTTVSYEQYF.

This clone was counted a single time. V usage is TRBV5-1 and J usage is TRBJ1-1; D perhaps matches TRBD1 (5 bases). Looked up from germline, CDR1 is SGHRS and CDR2 is YFSETQ. Trimming pared 4 bases from V and 1 base from J, leaving 11 bases between. The CDR3 is 14 residues long. The CDR3 DNA reads as TGCGCCAGCAGCCGCGGGACGGAGAACACTGAAGCTTTCTTT. It is translated as CASSRGTENTEAFF. The full variable domain, its missing parts supplied by reference TRBV5-1 and TRBJ1-1, is KAGVTQTPRYLIKTRGQQVTLSCSPISGHRSVSWYQQTPGQGLQFLFEYFSETQRNKGNFPGRFSGRQFSNSRSEMNVSTLELGDSALYLCASSRGTENTEAFFGQGTRLTVV.

CDR3 DNA: TGTGCCACCAGTGATTTAGCAGGGGAAGCTTTCTTT. It encodes CATSDLAGEAFF. The chain joins TRBV24-1 to TRBJ1-1, with a possible D match to TRBD1 (5 bases). Trimming pared 1 base from V and 8 bases from J, leaving 7 bases between. The CDR3 runs 12 residues. The germline V gene has CDR1 KGHDR and CDR2 SFDVKD.